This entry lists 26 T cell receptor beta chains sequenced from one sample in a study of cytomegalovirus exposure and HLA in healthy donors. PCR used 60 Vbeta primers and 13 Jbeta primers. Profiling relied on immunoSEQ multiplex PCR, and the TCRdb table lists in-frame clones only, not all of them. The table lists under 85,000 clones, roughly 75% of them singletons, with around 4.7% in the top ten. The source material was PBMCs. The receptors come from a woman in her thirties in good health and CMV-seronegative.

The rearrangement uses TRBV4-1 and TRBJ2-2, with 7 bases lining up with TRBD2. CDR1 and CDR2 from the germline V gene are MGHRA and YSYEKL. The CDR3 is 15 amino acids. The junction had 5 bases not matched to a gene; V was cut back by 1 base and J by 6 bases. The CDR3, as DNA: TGCGCCAGCAGCCAAGTTGGGGGGGGTGCCGGGGAGCTGTTTTTT. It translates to CASSQVGGGAGELFF.

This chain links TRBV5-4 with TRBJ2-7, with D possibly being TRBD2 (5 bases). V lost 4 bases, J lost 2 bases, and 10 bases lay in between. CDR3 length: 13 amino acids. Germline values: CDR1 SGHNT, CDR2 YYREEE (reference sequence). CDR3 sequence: CASSVQEAYEQYF. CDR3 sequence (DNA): TGTGCCAGCAGCGTTCAGGAGGCCTACGAGCAGTACTTC.

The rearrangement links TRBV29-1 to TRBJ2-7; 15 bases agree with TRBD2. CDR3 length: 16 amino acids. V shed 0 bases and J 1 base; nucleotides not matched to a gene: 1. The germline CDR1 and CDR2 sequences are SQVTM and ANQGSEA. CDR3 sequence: CSVEEGTSGRSYEQYF. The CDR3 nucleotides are TGCAGCGTTGAAGAGGGGACTAGCGGGAGGTCCTACGAGCAGTACTTC.

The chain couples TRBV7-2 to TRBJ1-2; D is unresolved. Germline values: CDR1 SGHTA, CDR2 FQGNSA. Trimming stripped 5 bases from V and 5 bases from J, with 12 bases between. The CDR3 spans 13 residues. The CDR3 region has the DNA TGTGCCAGCAGCCCTCCAGAATCATATGGCTACACCTTC. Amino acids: CASSPPESYGYTF.

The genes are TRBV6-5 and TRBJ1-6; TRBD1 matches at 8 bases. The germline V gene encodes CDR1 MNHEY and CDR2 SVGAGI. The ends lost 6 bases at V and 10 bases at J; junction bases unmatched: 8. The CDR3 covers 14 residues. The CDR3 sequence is CASSLRGQGSPLHF. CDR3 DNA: TGTGCCAGCAGCCTCAGGGGGCAAGGGTCACCCCTCCACTTT.

The CDR3 here is CSVGGTAKSTYEQYF. DNA of the CDR3: TGCAGCGTTGGGGGGACAGCGAAAAGCACCTACGAGCAGTACTTC. This rearrangement joins TRBV29-1 to TRBJ2-7; 7 bases fit TRBD1. The germline CDR1 and CDR2 sequences are SQVTM and ANQGSEA. With V trimmed by 4 bases and J by 2 bases, 11 bases remained unmatched. The CDR3 contains 15 residues.

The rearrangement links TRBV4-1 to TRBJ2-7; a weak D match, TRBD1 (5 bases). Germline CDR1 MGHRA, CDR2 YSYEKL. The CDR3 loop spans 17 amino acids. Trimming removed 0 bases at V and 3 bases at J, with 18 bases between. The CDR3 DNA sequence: TGCGCCAGCAGCCAAGATCTCACGACAGATCAGGACTACGAGCAGTACTTC. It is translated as CASSQDLTTDQDYEQYF.

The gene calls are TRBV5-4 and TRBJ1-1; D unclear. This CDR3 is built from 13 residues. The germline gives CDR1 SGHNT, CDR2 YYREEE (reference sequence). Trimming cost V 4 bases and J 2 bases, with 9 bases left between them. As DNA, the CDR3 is TGTGCCAGCAGCCCCCGGGGTAACACTGAAGCTTTCTTT. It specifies CASSPRGNTEAFF. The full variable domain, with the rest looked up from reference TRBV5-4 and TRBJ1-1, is ETGVTQSPTHLIKTRGQQVTLRCSSQSGHNTVSWYQQALGQGPQFIFQYYREEENGRGNFPPRFSGLQFPNYSSELNVNALELDDSALYLCASSPRGNTEAFFGQGTRLTVV.

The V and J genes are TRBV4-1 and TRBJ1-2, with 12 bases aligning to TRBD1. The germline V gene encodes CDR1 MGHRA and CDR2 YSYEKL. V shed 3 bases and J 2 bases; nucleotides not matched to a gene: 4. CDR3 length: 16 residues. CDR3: CASSQGTGGRNYGYTF. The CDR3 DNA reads TGCGCCAGCAGCCAGGGGACAGGGGGCAGGAACTATGGCTACACCTTC.

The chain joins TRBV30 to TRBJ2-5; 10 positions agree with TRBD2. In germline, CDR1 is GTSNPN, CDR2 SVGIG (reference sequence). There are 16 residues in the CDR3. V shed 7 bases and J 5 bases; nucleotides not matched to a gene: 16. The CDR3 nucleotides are TGTGCCTCCGGGGTAGCGGGGGGCGGGGGTGGGGAGACCCAGTACTTC. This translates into CASGVAGGGGGETQYF. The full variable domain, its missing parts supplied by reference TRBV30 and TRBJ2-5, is SQTIHQWPATLVQPVGSPLSLECTVEGTSNPNLYWYRQAAGRGLQLLFYSVGIGQISSEVPQNLSASRPQDRQFILSSKKLLLSDSGFYLCASGVAGGGGGETQYFGPGTRLLVL.

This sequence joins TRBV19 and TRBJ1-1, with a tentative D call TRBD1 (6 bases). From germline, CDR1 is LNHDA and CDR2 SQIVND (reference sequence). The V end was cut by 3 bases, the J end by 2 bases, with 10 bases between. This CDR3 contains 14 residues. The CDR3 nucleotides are TGTGCCAGTAGTATGCTGGGACAAAACACTGAAGCTTTCTTT. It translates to CASSMLGQNTEAFF.

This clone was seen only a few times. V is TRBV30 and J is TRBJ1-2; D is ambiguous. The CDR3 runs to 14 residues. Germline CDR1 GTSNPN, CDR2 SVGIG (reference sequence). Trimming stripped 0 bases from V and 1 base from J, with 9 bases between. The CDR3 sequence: CAWSVPRYNYGYTF. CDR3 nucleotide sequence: TGTGCCTGGAGTGTACCGCGATATAACTATGGCTACACCTTC.

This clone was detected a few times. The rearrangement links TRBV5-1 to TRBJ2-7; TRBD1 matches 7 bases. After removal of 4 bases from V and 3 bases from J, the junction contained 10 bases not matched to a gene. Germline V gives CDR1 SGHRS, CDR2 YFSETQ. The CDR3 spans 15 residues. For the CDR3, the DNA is TGCGCCAGCAGCCTAGAGACAGGGATCAACTACGAGCAGTACTTC. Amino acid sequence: CASSLETGINYEQYF.

The CDR3 reads CASSSTGGGEQYF. The CDR3 nucleotides read TGTGCCAGCAGTTCAACAGGGGGAGGCGAGCAGTACTTC. V gene TRBV27 combines with J gene TRBJ2-7; 8 positions match TRBD1. The CDR3 has 13 amino acids. Germline CDR1 reads MNHEY; CDR2 reads SMNVEV (reference sequence). The J segment lost 6 bases and the V segment lost 4 bases, leaving 5 bases of the junction unmatched.

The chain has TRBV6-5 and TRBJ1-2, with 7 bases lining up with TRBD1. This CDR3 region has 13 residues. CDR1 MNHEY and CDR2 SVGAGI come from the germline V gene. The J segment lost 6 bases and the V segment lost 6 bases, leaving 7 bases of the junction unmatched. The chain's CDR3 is CASRPTGTDGYTF. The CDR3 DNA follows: TGTGCCAGCAGGCCTACCGGGACAGATGGCTACACCTTC.

The CDR3 sequence: CASSVSGLGEKLFF. The CDR3 nucleotides read TGTGCCAGCAGTGTATCAGGGTTAGGGGAAAAACTGTTTTTT. V and J are TRBV25-1 and TRBJ1-4; tentative D call: TRBD1 (5 bases). The V and J ends lost 4 bases and 8 bases respectively, with 14 bases between them. The germline CDR1 and CDR2 sequences are MGHDK and SYGVNS. The CDR3 is 14 amino acids.

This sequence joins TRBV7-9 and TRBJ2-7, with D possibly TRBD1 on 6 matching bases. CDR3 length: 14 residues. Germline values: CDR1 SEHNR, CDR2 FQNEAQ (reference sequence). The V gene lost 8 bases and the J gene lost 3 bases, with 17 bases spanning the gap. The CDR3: CASGPTGENYEQYF. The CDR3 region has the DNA TGTGCCAGCGGCCCGACAGGAGAGAACTACGAGCAGTACTTC.

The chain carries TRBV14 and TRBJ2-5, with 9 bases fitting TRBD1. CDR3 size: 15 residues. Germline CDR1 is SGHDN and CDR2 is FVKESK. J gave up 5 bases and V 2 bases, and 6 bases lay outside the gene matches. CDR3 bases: TGTGCCAGCAGCCAAAACAGGGGGCGAGGGGAGACCCAGTACTTC. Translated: CASSQNRGRGETQYF.

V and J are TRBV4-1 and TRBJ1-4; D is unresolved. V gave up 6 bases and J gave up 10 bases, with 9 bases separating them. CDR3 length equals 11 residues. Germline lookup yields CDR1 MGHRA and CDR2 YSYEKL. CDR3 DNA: TGCGCCAGCAGGGCAAGCGGAAAACTGTTTTTT. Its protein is CASRASGKLFF.

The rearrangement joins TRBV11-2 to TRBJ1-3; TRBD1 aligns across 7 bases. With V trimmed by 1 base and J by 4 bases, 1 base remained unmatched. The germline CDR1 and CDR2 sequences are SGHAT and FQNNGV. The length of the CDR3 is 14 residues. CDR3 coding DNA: TGTGCCAGCAGCTTAGGGGACAGAGGAAACACCATATATTTT. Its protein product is CASSLGDRGNTIYF.

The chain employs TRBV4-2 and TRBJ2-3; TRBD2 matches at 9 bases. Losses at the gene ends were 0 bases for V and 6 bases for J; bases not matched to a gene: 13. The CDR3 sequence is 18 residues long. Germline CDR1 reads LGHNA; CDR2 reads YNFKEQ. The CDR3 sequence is CASSQEPVAGLASDTQYF. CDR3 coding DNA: TGTGCCAGCAGCCAAGAACCCGTAGCGGGACTAGCATCTGATACGCAGTATTTT.

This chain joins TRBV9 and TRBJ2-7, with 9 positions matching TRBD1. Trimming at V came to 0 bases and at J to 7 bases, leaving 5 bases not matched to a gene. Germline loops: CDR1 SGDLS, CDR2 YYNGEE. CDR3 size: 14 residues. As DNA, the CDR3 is TGTGCCAGCAGCGTAGGTTACAGGGGGCTTGAGCAGTACTTC. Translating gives CASSVGYRGLEQYF.

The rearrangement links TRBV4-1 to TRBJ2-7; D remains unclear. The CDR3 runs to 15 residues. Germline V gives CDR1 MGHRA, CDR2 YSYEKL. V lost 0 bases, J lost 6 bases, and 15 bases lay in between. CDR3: CASSQDWSSGGEQYF. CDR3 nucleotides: TGCGCCAGCAGCCAAGATTGGAGCTCGGGTGGCGAGCAGTACTTC.

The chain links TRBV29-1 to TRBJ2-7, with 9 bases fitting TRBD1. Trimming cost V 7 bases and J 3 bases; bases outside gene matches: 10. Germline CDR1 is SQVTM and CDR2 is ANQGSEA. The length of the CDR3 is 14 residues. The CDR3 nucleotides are TGCAGCGCCTCACCTGGGGGACAGGGCTACGAGCAGTACTTC. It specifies CSASPGGQGYEQYF.

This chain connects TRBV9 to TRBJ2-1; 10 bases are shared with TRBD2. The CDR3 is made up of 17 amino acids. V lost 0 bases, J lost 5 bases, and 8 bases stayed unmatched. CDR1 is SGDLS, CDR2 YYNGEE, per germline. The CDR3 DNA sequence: TGTGCCAGCAGCGTAGTCCCCCCGAGCGGGGGGGACAATGAGCAGTTCTTC. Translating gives CASSVVPPSGGDNEQFF.

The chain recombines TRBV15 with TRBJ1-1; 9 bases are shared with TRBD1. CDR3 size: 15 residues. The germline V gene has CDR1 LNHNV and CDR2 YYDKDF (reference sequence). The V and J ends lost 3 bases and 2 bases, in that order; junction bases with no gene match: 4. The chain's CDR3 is CATSRMDRGNTEAFF. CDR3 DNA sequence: TGTGCCACCAGCAGGATGGACAGGGGTAACACTGAAGCTTTCTTT.